This TCR beta chain stems from a study of cytomegalovirus exposure and HLA in healthy donors. Study at large: A previous analysis identified 100 million or so unique TCR beta sequences derived from 180 million or so T cells. General study findings and limits: There were some 150 TCR beta chains listed as cytomegalovirus-associated. A prior analysis recorded that most TCR beta V segments were productive about 87% or about 30% of the time. Donor immune exposure was known only as CMV serostatus.

As concerns this clone: The antigen is unknown.

V shed 5 bases and J 4 bases; nucleotides not matched to a gene: 5. Germline V gene data show CDR1 as SGHTA and CDR2 as FQGTGA. The CDR3 totals 14 residues. PCR primers comprised 60 Vbeta and 13 Jbeta primers. Sequencing was performed with immunoSEQ multiplex PCR; in TCRdb, only in-frame clones are kept and a portion is missing. The sample yields under 200,000 clones, 70% to 85% seen once. The receptor was isolated from a man aged 25-40 years in good health and CMV-seropositive. The V call is TRBV7-3, the J call TRBJ1-5; 7 positions agree with TRBD1. The sample taken for sequencing was PBMCs. CDR3 sequence (DNA): TGTGCCAGCAGCACCGGGACAGCAAATCAGCCCCAGCATTTT. This sequence encodes CASSTGTANQPQHF.